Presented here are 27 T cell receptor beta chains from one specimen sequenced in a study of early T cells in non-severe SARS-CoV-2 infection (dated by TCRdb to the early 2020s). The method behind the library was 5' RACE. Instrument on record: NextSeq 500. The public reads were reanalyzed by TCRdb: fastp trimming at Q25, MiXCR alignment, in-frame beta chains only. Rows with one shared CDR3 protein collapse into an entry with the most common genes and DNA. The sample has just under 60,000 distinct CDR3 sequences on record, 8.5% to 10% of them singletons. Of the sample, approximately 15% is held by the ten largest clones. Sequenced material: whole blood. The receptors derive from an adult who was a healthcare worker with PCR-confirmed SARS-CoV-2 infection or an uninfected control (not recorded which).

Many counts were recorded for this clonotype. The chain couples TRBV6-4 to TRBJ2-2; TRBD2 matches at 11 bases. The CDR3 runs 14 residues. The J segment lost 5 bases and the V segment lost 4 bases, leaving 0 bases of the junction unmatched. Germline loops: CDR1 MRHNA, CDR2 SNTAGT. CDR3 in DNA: TGTGCCAGCAGTGCTAGCGGGAGGACCGGGGAGCTGTTTTTT. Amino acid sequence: CASSASGRTGELFF.

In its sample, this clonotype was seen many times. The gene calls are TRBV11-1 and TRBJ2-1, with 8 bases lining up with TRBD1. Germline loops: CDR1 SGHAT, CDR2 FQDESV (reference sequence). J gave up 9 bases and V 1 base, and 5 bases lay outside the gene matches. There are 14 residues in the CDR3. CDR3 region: CASSLGTGFPEQFF. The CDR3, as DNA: TGTGCCAGCAGCTTAGGGACAGGGTTCCCTGAGCAGTTCTTC.

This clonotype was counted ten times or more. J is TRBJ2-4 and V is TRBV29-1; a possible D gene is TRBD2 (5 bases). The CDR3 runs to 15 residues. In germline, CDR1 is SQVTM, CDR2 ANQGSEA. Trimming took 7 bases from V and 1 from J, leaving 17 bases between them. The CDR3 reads CSASDGDLAKNIQYF. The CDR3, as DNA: TGCAGCGCTTCGGACGGGGATCTGGCCAAAAACATTCAGTACTTC.

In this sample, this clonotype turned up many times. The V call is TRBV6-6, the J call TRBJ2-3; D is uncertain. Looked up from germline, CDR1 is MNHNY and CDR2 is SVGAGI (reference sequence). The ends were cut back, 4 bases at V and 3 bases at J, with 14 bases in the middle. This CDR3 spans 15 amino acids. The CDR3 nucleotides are TGTGCCAGCAGTTTACCCCTAAAAGGGACAGATACGCAGTATTTT. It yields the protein CASSLPLKGTDTQYF.

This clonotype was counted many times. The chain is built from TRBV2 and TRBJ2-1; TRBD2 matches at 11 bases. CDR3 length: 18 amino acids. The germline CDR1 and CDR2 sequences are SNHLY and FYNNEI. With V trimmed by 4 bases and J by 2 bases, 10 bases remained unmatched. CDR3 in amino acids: CASSVVLAGVNPYNEQFF. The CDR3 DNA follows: TGTGCCAGCAGTGTTGTACTAGCGGGAGTAAATCCCTACAATGAGCAGTTCTTC.

Here the CDR3 reads CAWSPTVKAFF. The CDR3 DNA follows: TGTGCCTGGAGCCCGACCGTTAAGGCTTTCTTT. The chain joins TRBV30 to TRBJ1-1; no definite D call. CDR3 length: 11 amino acids. Germline loops: CDR1 GTSNPN, CDR2 SVGIG (reference sequence). Between the trimmed V and J ends, which lost 3 bases and 11 bases, there was a span of 13 bases.

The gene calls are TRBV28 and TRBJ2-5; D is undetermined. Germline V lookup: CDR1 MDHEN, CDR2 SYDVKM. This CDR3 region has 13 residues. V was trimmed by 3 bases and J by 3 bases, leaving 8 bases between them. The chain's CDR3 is CASSLGREETQYF. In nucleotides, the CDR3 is TGTGCCAGCAGTTTGGGCAGAGAAGAGACCCAGTACTTC.

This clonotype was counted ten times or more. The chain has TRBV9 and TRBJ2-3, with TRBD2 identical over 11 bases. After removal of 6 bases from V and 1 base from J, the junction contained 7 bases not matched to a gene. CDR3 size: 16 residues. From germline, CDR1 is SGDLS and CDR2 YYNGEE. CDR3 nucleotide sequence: TGTGCCAGCAACCTCCGGGGACTAGCGGGCACAGATACGCAGTATTTT. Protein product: CASNLRGLAGTDTQYF.

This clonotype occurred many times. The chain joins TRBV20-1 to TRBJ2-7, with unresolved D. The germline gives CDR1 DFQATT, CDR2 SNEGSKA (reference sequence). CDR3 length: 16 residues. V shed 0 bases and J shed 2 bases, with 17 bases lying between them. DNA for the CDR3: TGCAGTGCTAGAGATACATGGGGTGCGACCACCTACGAGCAGTACTTC. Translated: CSARDTWGATTYEQYF.

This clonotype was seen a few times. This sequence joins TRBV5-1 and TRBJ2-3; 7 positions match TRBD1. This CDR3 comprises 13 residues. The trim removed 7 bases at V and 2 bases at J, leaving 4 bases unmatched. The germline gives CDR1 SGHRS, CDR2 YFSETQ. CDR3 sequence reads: CASQGDSTDTQYF. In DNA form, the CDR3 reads TGCGCCAGCCAGGGGGATTCCACAGATACGCAGTATTTT.

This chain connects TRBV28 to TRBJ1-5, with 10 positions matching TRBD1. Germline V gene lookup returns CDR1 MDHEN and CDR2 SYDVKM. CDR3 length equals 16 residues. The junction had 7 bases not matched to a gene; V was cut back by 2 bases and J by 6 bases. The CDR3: CASSLVRDRGSQPQHF. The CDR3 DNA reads TGTGCCAGCAGTTTAGTAAGGGACAGGGGATCTCAGCCCCAGCATTTT.

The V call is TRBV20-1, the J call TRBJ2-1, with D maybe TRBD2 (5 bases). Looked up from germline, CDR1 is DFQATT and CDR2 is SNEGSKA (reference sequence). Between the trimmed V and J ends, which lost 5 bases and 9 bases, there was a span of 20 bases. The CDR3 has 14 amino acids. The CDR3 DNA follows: TGCAGTGCTCCGGACCGAGTGTTTGGGAGTGAGCAGTTCTTC. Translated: CSAPDRVFGSEQFF.

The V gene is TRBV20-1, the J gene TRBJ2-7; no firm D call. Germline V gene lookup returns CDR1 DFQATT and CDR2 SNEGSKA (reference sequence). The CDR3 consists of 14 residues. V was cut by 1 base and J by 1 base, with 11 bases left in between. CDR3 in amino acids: CSARVPTRSYEQYF. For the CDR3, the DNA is TGCAGTGCTAGAGTCCCTACTCGATCCTACGAGCAGTACTTC.

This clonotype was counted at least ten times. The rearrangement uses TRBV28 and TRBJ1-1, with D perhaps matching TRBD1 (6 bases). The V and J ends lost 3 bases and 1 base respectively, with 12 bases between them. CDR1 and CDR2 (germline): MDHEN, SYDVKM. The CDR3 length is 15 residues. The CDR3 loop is CASSFAVRGNTEAFF. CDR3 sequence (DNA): TGTGCCAGCAGTTTTGCGGTCAGGGGGAACACTGAAGCTTTCTTT.

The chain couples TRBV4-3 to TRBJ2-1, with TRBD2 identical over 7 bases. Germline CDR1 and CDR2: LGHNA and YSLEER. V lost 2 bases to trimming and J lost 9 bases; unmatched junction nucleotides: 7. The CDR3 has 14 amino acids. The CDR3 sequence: CASSQNAGVVEQFF. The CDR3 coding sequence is TGCGCCAGCAGCCAAAACGCGGGAGTGGTTGAGCAGTTCTTC.

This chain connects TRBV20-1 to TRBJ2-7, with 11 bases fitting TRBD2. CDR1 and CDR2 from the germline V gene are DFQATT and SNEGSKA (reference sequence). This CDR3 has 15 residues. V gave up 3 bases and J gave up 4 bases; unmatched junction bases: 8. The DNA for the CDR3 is TGCAGTGCTAGTCTGGTAGCGGGAGGGCCTTACGAGCAGTACTTC. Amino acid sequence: CSASLVAGGPYEQYF.

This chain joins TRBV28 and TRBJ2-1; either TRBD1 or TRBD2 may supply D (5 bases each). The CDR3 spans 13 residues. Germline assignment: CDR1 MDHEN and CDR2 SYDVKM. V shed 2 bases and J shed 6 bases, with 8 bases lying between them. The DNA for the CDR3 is TGTGCCAGCAGTTTACGGGGACCCAATGAGCAGTTCTTC. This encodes CASSLRGPNEQFF. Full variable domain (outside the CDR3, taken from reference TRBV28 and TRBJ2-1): DVKVTQSSRYLVKRTGEKVFLECVQDMDHENMFWYRQDPGLGLRLIYFSYDVKMKEKGDIPEGYSVSREKKERFSLILESASTNQTSMYLCASSLRGPNEQFFGPGTRLTVL.

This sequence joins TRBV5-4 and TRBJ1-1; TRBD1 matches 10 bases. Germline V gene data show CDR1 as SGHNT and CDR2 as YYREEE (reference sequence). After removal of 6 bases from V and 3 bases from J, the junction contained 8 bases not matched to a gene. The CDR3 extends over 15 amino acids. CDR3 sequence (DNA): TGTGCCAGCACTCATGGCGGGACAGGGGACACTGAAGCTTTCTTT. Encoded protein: CASTHGGTGDTEAFF. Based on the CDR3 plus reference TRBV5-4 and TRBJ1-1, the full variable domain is ETGVTQSPTHLIKTRGQQVTLRCSSQSGHNTVSWYQQALGQGPQFIFQYYREEENGRGNFPPRFSGLQFPNYSSELNVNALELDDSALYLCASTHGGTGDTEAFFGQGTRLTVV.

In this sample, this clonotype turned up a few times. Here the CDR3 reads CASSRTGRDEQFF. The DNA of the CDR3 is TGTGCCAGCAGTCGGACAGGCCGGGATGAGCAGTTCTTC. The V and J genes are TRBV28 and TRBJ2-1; 7 bases are a match to TRBD1. Per the germline V gene, CDR1 is MDHEN and CDR2 is SYDVKM. V dropped 5 bases and J dropped 8; count of bases not matched to a gene: 6. CDR3 length equals 13 residues. Combining the CDR3 with reference TRBV28 and TRBJ2-1 gives the whole variable domain DVKVTQSSRYLVKRTGEKVFLECVQDMDHENMFWYRQDPGLGLRLIYFSYDVKMKEKGDIPEGYSVSREKKERFSLILESASTNQTSMYLCASSRTGRDEQFFGPGTRLTVL.

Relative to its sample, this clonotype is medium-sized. DNA of the CDR3: TGTGCCAGCAGTTTATTGGGTGAGCAGTACTTC. Encoded protein: CASSLLGEQYF. The genes are TRBV28 and TRBJ2-7, with unresolved D. V lost 1 base to trimming and J lost 7 bases, with 5 bases between them. This CDR3 is 11 amino acids long. Germline loops: CDR1 MDHEN, CDR2 SYDVKM.

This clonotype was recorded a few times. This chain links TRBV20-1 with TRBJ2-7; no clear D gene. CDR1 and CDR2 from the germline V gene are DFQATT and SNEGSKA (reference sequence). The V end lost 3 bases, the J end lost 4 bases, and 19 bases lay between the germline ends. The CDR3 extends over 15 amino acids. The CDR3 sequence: CSASYAGPAWYEQYF. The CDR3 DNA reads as TGCAGTGCTAGTTATGCAGGCCCGGCCTGGTACGAGCAGTACTTC.

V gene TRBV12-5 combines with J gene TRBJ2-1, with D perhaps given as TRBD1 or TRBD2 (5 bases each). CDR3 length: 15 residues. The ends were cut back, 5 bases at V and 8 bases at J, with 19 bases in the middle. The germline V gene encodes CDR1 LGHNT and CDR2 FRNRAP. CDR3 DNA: TGTGCTAGTGGTCCCGGGACGGTTCACTTCGATGAGCAGTTCTTC. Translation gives CASGPGTVHFDEQFF.

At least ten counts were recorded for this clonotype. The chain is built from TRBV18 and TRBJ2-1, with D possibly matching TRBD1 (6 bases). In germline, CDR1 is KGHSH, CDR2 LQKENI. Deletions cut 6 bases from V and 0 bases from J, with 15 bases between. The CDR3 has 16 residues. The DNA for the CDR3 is TGTGCCAGCTCCCGAAACGCAGGGGACTCCTACAATGAGCAGTTCTTC. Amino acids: CASSRNAGDSYNEQFF.

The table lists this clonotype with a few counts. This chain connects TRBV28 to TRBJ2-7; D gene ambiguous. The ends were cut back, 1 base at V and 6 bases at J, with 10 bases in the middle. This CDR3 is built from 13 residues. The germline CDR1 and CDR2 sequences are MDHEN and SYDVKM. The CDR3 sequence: CASSLSGPGEQYF. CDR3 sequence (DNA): TGTGCCAGCAGTTTATCCGGGCCGGGCGAGCAGTACTTC.

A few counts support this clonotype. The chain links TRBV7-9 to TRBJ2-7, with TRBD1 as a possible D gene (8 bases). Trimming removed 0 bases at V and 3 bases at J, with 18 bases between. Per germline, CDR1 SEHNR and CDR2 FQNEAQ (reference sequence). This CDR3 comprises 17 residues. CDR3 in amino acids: CASSLATGGQVDYEQYF. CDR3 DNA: TGTGCCAGCAGCTTAGCGACGGGGGGACAGGTGGACTACGAGCAGTACTTC.

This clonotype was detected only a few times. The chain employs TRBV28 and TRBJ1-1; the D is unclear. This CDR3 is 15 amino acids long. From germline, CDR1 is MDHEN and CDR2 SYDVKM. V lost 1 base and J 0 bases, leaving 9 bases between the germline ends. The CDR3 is CASSLLVSMNTEAFF. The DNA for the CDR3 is TGTGCCAGCAGTTTATTGGTGTCGATGAACACTGAAGCTTTCTTT.

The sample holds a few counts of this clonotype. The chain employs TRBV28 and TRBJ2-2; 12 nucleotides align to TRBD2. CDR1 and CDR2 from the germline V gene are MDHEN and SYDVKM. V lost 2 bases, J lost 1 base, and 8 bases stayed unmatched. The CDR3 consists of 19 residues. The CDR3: CASSLPSATSGRNTGELFF. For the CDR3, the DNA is TGTGCCAGCAGTTTACCGTCCGCGACTAGCGGGAGGAACACCGGGGAGCTGTTTTTT. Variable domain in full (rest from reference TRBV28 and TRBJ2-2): DVKVTQSSRYLVKRTGEKVFLECVQDMDHENMFWYRQDPGLGLRLIYFSYDVKMKEKGDIPEGYSVSREKKERFSLILESASTNQTSMYLCASSLPSATSGRNTGELFFGEGSRLTVL.